The clone carrying this T cell receptor (beta chain) was counted at least ten times. The junction shows a germline mismatch at one end, possibly a read error. Per germline, CDR1 SGHNT and CDR2 YYREEE (reference sequence). The CDR3 has 12 residues. This entry comes from a study of shared clonotypes between healthy human individuals. Several immunoSEQ plates received, in even portions, the genomic DNA of each subset. Clones were sequenced by immunoSEQ multiplex PCR, and TCRdb holds only the in-frame ones, with some missing. The data hold about 1.1 million clones, with 70% to 85% observed a single time. The clonotype was recovered from a man aged 18 to 29 in good health. Some clones in this sample may be carry-over from other donors' samples. This chain joins TRBV5-4 and TRBJ1-5; D possibly corresponds to TRBD1 (5 bases). The sequencing sample was made of memory CD4+ T cells from PBMCs. As to subset: CD45RA-negative fraction. The CDR3 bases are TGTGCCAGCAGGTATGACACGGGACCCTTGGCTTTT. Its translation: CASRYDTGPLAF.